The 20 T cell receptor beta chains given below trace back to one sample, sequenced in a study of blood T cell repertoires in COVID-19. Generated by immunoSEQ multiplex PCR, the TCRdb table keeps only in-frame clones and is missing some. This table has roughly 250,000 clones, approximately 90% appearing once. Input material: PBMCs or T cells enriched from blood (not recorded which). These receptors all come from a woman aged 40 to 49 with acute COVID-19.

This clone was recorded once. This chain joins TRBV5-8 and TRBJ1-5, with no clear D. Germline lookup yields CDR1 SGHTS and CDR2 YDEGEE. The CDR3 has 15 amino acids. V shed 1 base and J shed 0 bases, with 8 bases lying between them. CDR3 in DNA: TGTGCCAGCAGCTTGTTGGAGTATAGCAATCAGCCCCAGCATTTT. Translation: CASSLLEYSNQPQHF.

The chain links TRBV7-9 to TRBJ1-1; TRBD1 matches at 8 bases. Germline loops: CDR1 SEHNR, CDR2 FQNEAQ (reference sequence). The CDR3 consists of 15 residues. The junction had 6 bases not matched to a gene; V was cut back by 5 bases and J by 1 base. CDR3 sequence reads: CASSPEGTGNTEAFF. The CDR3 DNA sequence: TGTGCCAGCAGCCCAGAAGGGACAGGGAACACTGAAGCTTTCTTT.

Here the CDR3 DNA reads TGTGCCACCAGCAGTAGGGACAGGGGCGGCTACACCTTC. Translation: CATSSRDRGGYTF. This rearrangement joins TRBV15 to TRBJ1-2; 10 bases line up with TRBD1. Germline V lookup: CDR1 LNHNV, CDR2 YYDKDF (reference sequence). With 3 bases clipped from V and 8 bases from J, the junction kept 3 bases outside the gene matches. The CDR3 is 13 residues long.

The chain is built from TRBV6-5 and TRBJ2-7, with D maybe TRBD1 (5 bases). Looked up from germline, CDR1 is MNHEY and CDR2 is SVGAGI. Trimming stripped 6 bases from V and 0 bases from J, with 9 bases between. The CDR3 contains 13 residues. The CDR3 reads CASSQGNSYEQYF. CDR3 in DNA: TGTGCCAGCAGCCAGGGAAACTCCTACGAGCAGTACTTC.

The rearrangement joins TRBV7-2 to TRBJ1-3; a weak D match, TRBD1 (5 bases). The CDR3 covers 16 residues. Trimming took off 2 bases at V and 0 bases at J, with 11 bases between the two ends. Per germline, CDR1 SGHTA and CDR2 FQGNSA. CDR3 DNA sequence: TGTGCCAGCAGCTTAAGGGGCACAGACTCTGGAAACACCATATATTTT. Translating gives CASSLRGTDSGNTIYF.

J is TRBJ1-2 and V is TRBV12-5; D may be TRBD1 (5 bases). V dropped 4 bases and J dropped 4 bases, with 10 bases sitting between them. CDR1 and CDR2 (germline): LGHNT, FRNRAP. The CDR3 spans 13 residues. CDR3 bases: TGTGCTAGTGGTTCGACAGATGGCTATGGCTACACCTTC. It translates to CASGSTDGYGYTF.

The V gene is TRBV30, the J gene TRBJ1-5; 8 bases line up with TRBD1. The CDR3 extends over 13 amino acids. Germline CDR1 and CDR2: GTSNPN and SVGIG (reference sequence). V shed 1 base, J shed 4 bases, and the junction held 0 bases outside the gene matches. The CDR3 protein is CAWSGTGNQPQHF. The CDR3 region has the DNA TGTGCCTGGAGTGGGACAGGGAATCAGCCCCAGCATTTT. Combining the CDR3 with reference TRBV30 and TRBJ1-5 gives the whole variable domain SQTIHQWPATLVQPVGSPLSLECTVEGTSNPNLYWYRQAAGRGLQLLFYSVGIGQISSEVPQNLSASRPQDRQFILSSKKLLLSDSGFYLCAWSGTGNQPQHFGDGTRLSIL.

The chain uses TRBV18 and TRBJ2-1; 9 positions match TRBD2. Germline lookup yields CDR1 KGHSH and CDR2 LQKENI. CDR3 length: 15 amino acids. J lost 10 bases, V lost 6 bases, and 13 bases had no gene match. The CDR3, as DNA: TGTGCCAGCTCCCCCGGGGCGGGAGGGCCTACGGAGCAGTTCTTC. Translation: CASSPGAGGPTEQFF.

V is TRBV5-1 and J is TRBJ2-7; 9 positions agree with TRBD1. Germline CDR1 is SGHRS and CDR2 is YFSETQ. The CDR3 contains 16 residues. The trim removed 4 bases at V and 0 bases at J, leaving 8 bases unmatched. The CDR3 region has the DNA TGCGCCAGCAGCCGGAAGACAGGGGGTGTCTCCTACGAGCAGTACTTC. Translating it yields CASSRKTGGVSYEQYF.

A remark on this clone: In the same sample, other DNA sequences code for this CDR3. J is TRBJ1-5 and V is TRBV27; D gene uncertain. The germline V and J ends were trimmed by 3 bases and 6 bases, with 6 bases remaining between them. Germline V gene lookup returns CDR1 MNHEY and CDR2 SMNVEV (reference sequence). The CDR3 covers 12 residues. The CDR3 DNA follows: TGTGCCAGCAGTTTTCCGGGTCAGCCCCAGCATTTT. It yields the protein CASSFPGQPQHF.

The sample holds one count of this clone. The gene calls are TRBV6-1 and TRBJ1-4, with D possibly TRBD1 on 5 matching bases. Germline lookup yields CDR1 MNHNS and CDR2 SASEGT. V was cut by 4 bases and J by 0 bases, with 12 bases left in between. CDR3 length equals 16 residues. The CDR3 nucleotides read TGTGCCAGCAGTGTGGGGCAGACAGCAACTAATGAAAAACTGTTTTTT. The encoded protein is CASSVGQTATNEKLFF.

This chain links TRBV2 with TRBJ2-7; the D gene is possibly TRBD1 (6 bases). The V and J ends lost 7 bases and 2 bases respectively, with 12 bases between them. The CDR3 extends over 13 amino acids. Germline CDR1 is SNHLY and CDR2 is FYNNEI. CDR3 protein: CASTGTITYEQYF. The CDR3 DNA sequence: TGTGCCAGCACGGGGACAATCACCTACGAGCAGTACTTC.

This chain uses TRBV5-4 with TRBJ1-1; no clear D. The CDR3 totals 15 residues. CDR1 and CDR2 from the germline V gene are SGHNT and YYREEE (reference sequence). V lost 2 bases to trimming and J lost 10 bases, with 21 bases between them. The CDR3 DNA reads TGTGCCAGCAGCTTCCGGGGAGACGCCCACCGGGGAGCTTTCTTT. It codes for CASSFRGDAHRGAFF.

This chain connects TRBV5-6 to TRBJ1-2; D unclear. V lost 4 bases and J lost 5, with 15 bases in between. The germline V gene encodes CDR1 SGHDT and CDR2 YYEEEE. This CDR3 is 14 amino acids long. The CDR3 region is CASSTTPTSYGYTF. CDR3 DNA sequence: TGTGCCAGCAGCACTACACCGACCTCTTATGGCTACACCTTC.

CDR3 in amino acids: CASSQDTASGSYEQYF. The DNA of the CDR3 is TGCGCCAGCAGCCAAGATACGGCTAGCGGTTCCTACGAGCAGTACTTC. The genes are TRBV4-1 and TRBJ2-7; 7 bases fit TRBD2. V dropped 0 bases and J dropped 1; count of bases not matched to a gene: 6. CDR3 length: 16 residues. Germline CDR1 MGHRA, CDR2 YSYEKL.

The rearrangement joins TRBV5-8 to TRBJ1-2; 7 nucleotides agree with TRBD1. Germline V gene data show CDR1 as SGHTS and CDR2 as YDEGEE. This CDR3 has 17 amino acids. V was pared by 4 bases and J by 4 bases, with 16 bases of the junction left unmatched. CDR3 nucleotides: TGTGCCAGCAGCCGAAGCTTAGTTCGGGACAGATCCTATGGCTACACCTTC. This sequence encodes CASSRSLVRDRSYGYTF.

This clone was recorded a few times. The V call is TRBV4-2, the J call TRBJ1-6; D gene uncertain. The CDR3 spans 15 residues. Germline V lookup: CDR1 LGHNA, CDR2 YNFKEQ. The V and J ends lost 1 base and 6 bases respectively, with 10 bases between them. The CDR3 loop reads CASSQAGLLNSPLHF. The CDR3 DNA reads as TGTGCCAGCAGCCAAGCAGGCCTCCTTAATTCACCCCTCCACTTT.

The gene calls are TRBV30 and TRBJ2-5, with 8 bases matching TRBD2. CDR1 and CDR2 (germline): GTSNPN, SVGIG (reference sequence). The ends lost 2 bases at V and 6 bases at J; junction bases unmatched: 5. This CDR3 has 13 residues. DNA for the CDR3: TGTGCCTGGAGTAACGGGAGGGAACAGACCCAGTACTTC. Encoded protein: CAWSNGREQTQYF.

The chain employs TRBV30 and TRBJ1-6, with 7 bases identical to TRBD1. The V gene end was trimmed by 3 bases and the J gene end by 6 bases; junction bases not matched to a gene: 17. The CDR3 has 18 residues. CDR1 is GTSNPN, CDR2 SVGIG, per germline (reference sequence). This CDR3 reads CAWSDYLKTGVFNSPLHF. For the CDR3, the DNA is TGTGCCTGGAGCGACTATTTGAAAACAGGGGTTTTTAATTCACCCCTCCACTTT.

The V call is TRBV5-1, the J call TRBJ2-2; D perhaps matches TRBD1 (5 bases). The CDR3 length is 15 residues. In germline, CDR1 is SGHRS, CDR2 YFSETQ. The ends were cut back, 2 bases at V and 6 bases at J, with 14 bases in the middle. The CDR3 DNA follows: TGCGCCAGCAGCTTACCGACAGCTCCTCCCGGGGAGCTGTTTTTT. Translation gives CASSLPTAPPGELFF.